Sequencing of this T cell receptor (beta chain) was carried out in a study of blood T cell repertoires in COVID-19. As processed by the authors: From reference gene primer amplification, estimates of nucleated cell counts were derived. Measured with immunoSEQ multiplex PCR; TCRdb has only the in-frame clones, and not every one. V and J calls plus clone size are reproduced from that table; the DNA served to infer D and trimming. The sample contains about 98,000 clones, 80% to 95% of which appear only once. The CDR3 sequence is 14 residues long. Germline V gene sequence: CDR1 SGHNT, CDR2 YENEEA. Trimming cost V 5 bases and J 8 bases, with 16 bases left between them.

Sequencing was done on a sample of peripheral blood. The TCR sequence derives from a woman aged 45-60 years with COVID-19, enrolled during active disease. The chain joins TRBV11-3 to TRBJ2-1, with a weak D call TRBD1 (6 bases). CDR3 nucleotides: TGTGCCAGCAGCGACAACAGGGTCCGATATGAGCAGTTCTTC. Its translation is CASSDNRVRYEQFF.